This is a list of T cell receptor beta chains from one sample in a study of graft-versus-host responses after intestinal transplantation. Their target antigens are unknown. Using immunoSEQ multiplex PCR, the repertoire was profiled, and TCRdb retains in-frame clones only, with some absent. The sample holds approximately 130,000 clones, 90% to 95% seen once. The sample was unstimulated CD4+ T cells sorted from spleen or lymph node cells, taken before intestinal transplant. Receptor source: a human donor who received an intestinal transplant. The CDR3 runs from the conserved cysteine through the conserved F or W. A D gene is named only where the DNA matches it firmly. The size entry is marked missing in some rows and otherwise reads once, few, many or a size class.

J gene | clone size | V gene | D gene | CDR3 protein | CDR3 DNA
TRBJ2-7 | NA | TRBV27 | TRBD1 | CASSFRGQGGEQYF | TGTGCCAGCAGTTTCCGGGGACAGGGTGGCGAGCAGTACTTC
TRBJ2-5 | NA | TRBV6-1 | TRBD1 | CASKRQGAETQYF | TGTGCCAGCAAACGACAGGGGGCGGAGACCCAGTACTTC
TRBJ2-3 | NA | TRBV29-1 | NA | CSVRGGGTDTQYF | TGCAGCGTCAGGGGGGGTGGCACAGATACGCAGTATTTT
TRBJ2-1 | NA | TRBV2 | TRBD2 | CASDDLQRGAPFF | TGTGCCAGTGACGATCTACAGCGGGGGGCACCGTTCTTC
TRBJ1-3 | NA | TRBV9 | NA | CASSVVGSGNTIYF | TGTGCCAGCAGCGTAGTTGGCTCTGGAAACACCATATATTTT
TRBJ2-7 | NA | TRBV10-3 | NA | CAISETERGEQYF | TGTGCCATCAGTGAAACGGAACGAGGCGAGCAGTACTTC
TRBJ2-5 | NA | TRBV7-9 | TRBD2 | CAIRGVAEETQYF | TGTGCCATCCGGGGGGTCGCGGAAGAGACCCAGTACTTC
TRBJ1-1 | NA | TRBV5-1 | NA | CASSFETGNTEAFF | TGCGCCAGCAGCTTCGAGACGGGGAACACTGAAGCTTTCTTT
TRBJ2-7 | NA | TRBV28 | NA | CASSLAQSSSYEQYF | TGTGCCAGCAGTTTAGCGCAGTCCAGCTCCTACGAGCAGTACTTC
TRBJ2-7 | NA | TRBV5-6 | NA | CASSLDGEAYEQYF | TGTGCCAGCAGCTTGGACGGGGAGGCCTACGAGCAGTACTTC
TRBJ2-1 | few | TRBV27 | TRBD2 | CASSLGLAGGHSYNEQFF | TGTGCCAGCAGTTTAGGACTAGCGGGGGGACATAGCTACAATGAGCAGTTCTTC
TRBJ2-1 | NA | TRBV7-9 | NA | CASSLGFGGGEDNEQFF | TGTGCCAGCAGCTTAGGATTTGGAGGGGGAGAAGACAATGAGCAGTTCTTC
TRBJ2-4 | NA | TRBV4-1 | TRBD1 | CASSQERGTGDLAKNIQYF | TGCGCCAGCAGCCAAGAAAGAGGGACAGGGGATCTCGCCAAAAACATTCAGTACTTC
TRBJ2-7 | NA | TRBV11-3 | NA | CASSPEGQGYYEQYF | TGTGCCAGCAGCCCAGAGGGGCAGGGGTACTACGAGCAGTACTTC
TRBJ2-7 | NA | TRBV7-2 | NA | CASSRPSRDGEQYF | TGTGCCAGCAGCAGGCCGTCCCGGGACGGCGAGCAGTACTTC
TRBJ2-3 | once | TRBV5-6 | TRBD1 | CASSPLPPGGRADTQYF | TGTGCCAGCAGCCCGCTTCCACCAGGGGGCCGTGCAGATACGCAGTATTTT
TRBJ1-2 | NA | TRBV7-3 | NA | CASSSDIGGYTF | TGTGCCAGCAGTTCGGATATCGGTGGCTACACCTTC
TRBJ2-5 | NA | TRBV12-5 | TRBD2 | CASGLGTSRGETQYF | TGTGCTAGTGGCCTCGGGACTAGTAGAGGTGAGACCCAGTACTTC
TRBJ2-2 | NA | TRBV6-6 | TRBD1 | CASSYPGQGKTGELFF | TGTGCCAGCAGTTACCCGGGACAGGGAAAAACCGGGGAGCTGTTTTTT
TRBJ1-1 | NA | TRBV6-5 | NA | CASHYRRTENTEAFF | TGTGCCAGCCACTACCGACGGACAGAGAACACTGAAGCTTTCTTT
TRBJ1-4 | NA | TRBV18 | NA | CASSSATNEKLFF | TGTGCCAGCTCATCTGCAACTAATGAAAAACTGTTTTTT
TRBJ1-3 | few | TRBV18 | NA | CASSPRQYSGNTIYF | TGTGCCAGCTCACCGCGACAGTACTCTGGAAACACCATATATTTT
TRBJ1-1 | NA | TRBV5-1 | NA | CASSFDSFLKAFF | TGCGCCAGCAGCTTCGACAGTTTCCTGAAGGCTTTCTTT
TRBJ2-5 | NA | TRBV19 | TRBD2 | CASSMLAGGQETQYF | TGTGCCAGTAGTATGCTAGCGGGGGGGCAGGAGACCCAGTACTTC
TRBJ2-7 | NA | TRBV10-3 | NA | CATSDSLSSYEQYF | TGTGCCACCTCAGACAGCTTGAGCTCCTACGAGCAGTACTTC
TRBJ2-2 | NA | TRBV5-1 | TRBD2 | CASSPGLAGVYTGELFF | TGCGCCAGCAGCCCGGGACTAGCGGGGGTGTACACCGGGGAGCTGTTTTTT
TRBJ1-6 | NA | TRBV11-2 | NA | CASSPEPYNSPLHF | TGTGCCAGCAGCCCCGAGCCCTATAATTCACCCCTCCACTTT
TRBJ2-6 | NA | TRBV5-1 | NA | CASSLSPVFSGANVLTF | TGCGCCAGCAGCTTGTCCCCCGTGTTTTCTGGGGCCAACGTCCTGACTTTC
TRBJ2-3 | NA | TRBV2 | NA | CASSEQGSSTDTQYF | TGTGCCAGCAGTGAGCAGGGATCTAGCACAGATACGCAGTATTTT
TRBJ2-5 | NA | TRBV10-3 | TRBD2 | CAISAASGGGETQYF | TGTGCCATCAGTGCGGCTAGCGGGGGGGGAGAGACCCAGTACTTC
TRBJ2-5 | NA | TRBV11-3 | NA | CASSFGGWGETQYF | TGTGCCAGCAGCTTTGGGGGCTGGGGAGAGACCCAGTACTTC
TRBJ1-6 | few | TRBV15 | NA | CATRPDSYNSPLHF | TGTGCCACTAGACCGGACAGCTATAATTCACCCCTCCACTTT
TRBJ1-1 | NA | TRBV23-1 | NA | CASSQPSGGTIRENTEAFF | TGCGCCAGCAGTCAACCCTCGGGGGGGACAATTCGGGAGAACACTGAAGCTTTCTTT
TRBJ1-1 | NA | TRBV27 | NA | CASALTTNTEAFF | TGTGCCAGTGCCCTCACAACTAACACTGAAGCTTTCTTT
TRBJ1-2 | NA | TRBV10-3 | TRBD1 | CAIRGDSSDGYTF | TGTGCCATCAGGGGGGACAGTTCCGATGGCTACACCTTC
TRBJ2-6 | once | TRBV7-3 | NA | CASSFSGANVLTF | TGTGCCAGCAGCTTCTCCGGGGCCAACGTCCTGACTTTC
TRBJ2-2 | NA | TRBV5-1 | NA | CASSLLPTGGELFF | TGCGCCAGCAGCTTGCTGCCTACGGGGGGGGAGCTGTTTTTT
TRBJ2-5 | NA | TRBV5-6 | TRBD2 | CASRLAGGPETQYF | TGTGCCAGCAGATTAGCGGGGGGGCCAGAGACCCAGTACTTC
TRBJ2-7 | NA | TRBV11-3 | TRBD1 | CASSPHRGSYEQYF | TGTGCCAGCAGCCCTCACAGGGGCTCCTACGAGCAGTACTTC
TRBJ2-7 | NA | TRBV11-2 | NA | CASSSPSGGAPYEQYF | TGTGCCAGCAGCTCCCCCTCTGGCGGCGCCCCCTACGAGCAGTACTTC
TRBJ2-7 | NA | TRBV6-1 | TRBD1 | CASSVTGLRYEQYF | TGTGCCAGCAGTGTGACAGGGTTGCGGTACGAGCAGTACTTC
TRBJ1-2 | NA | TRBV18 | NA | CASSPRGAVGYGYTF | TGTGCCAGCTCACCCAGGGGAGCTGTGGGCTATGGCTACACCTTC